A single sample is the source of the 13 T cell receptor beta chains below, sequenced in a study of blood T cell repertoires in COVID-19. Only in-frame clones appear in the TCRdb table, and some are missing; sequencing was by immunoSEQ multiplex PCR. The sample consists of roughly 200,000 clones, 83% of them appearing once. The sample comprised peripheral blood. Source of these receptors: a woman in her twenties or thirties with COVID-19, enrolled during active disease.

The rearrangement uses TRBV2 and TRBJ1-5, with no clear D. The V gene's germline CDR1 is SNHLY and CDR2 FYNNEI. The CDR3 is 13 residues long. V lost 10 bases and J lost 4, with 14 bases in between. The CDR3 spells CATKRQFNQPQHF. The CDR3 bases are TGTGCCACTAAGCGGCAGTTTAATCAGCCCCAGCATTTT.

The chain's CDR3 is CASSPFSDKDTQYF. CDR3 DNA: TGTGCCAGCAGTCCGTTTAGCGATAAAGATACGCAGTATTTT. The V gene is TRBV6-5, the J gene TRBJ2-3; perhaps TRBD2 as D (5 bases). The V gene's germline CDR1 is MNHEY and CDR2 SVGAGI. The V end lost 5 bases, the J end lost 5 bases, and 14 bases lay between the germline ends. The CDR3 has 14 residues.

The CDR3 is CASSHAQASSGYTF. The CDR3 DNA is TGTGCCAGCAGCCATGCCCAGGCGTCCTCCGGCTACACCTTC. The V and J genes are TRBV5-6 and TRBJ1-2; D uncertain. CDR3 length equals 14 residues. Germline values: CDR1 SGHDT, CDR2 YYEEEE. With 4 bases removed from V and 8 bases from J, the gap between germline ends came to 18 bases. Looking up the rest from reference TRBV5-6 and TRBJ1-2 gives the full variable domain: DAGVTQSPTHLIKTRGQQVTLRCSPKSGHDTVSWYQQALGQGPQFIFQYYEEEERQRGNFPDRFSGHQFPNYSSELNVNALLLGDSALYLCASSHAQASSGYTFGSGTRLTVV.

The chain links TRBV6-7 to TRBJ1-5; 7 bases map to TRBD1. TRBV6-7 is sorted into the ORF group, with uncertain function. The CDR3 consists of 16 residues. With 6 bases clipped from V and 0 bases from J, the junction kept 8 bases outside the gene matches. CDR3 nucleotides: TGTGCCAGCAGCAAGGGCGAGGGGGCTAGCAATCAGCCCCAGCATTTT. Translation: CASSKGEGASNQPQHF.

This chain's CDR3 is CASSSGGPGNEQFF. CDR3 coding DNA: TGTGCCAGCAGCTCAGGGGGACCAGGCAATGAGCAGTTCTTC. This chain connects TRBV7-7 to TRBJ2-1; 7 bases line up with TRBD1. After removal of 4 bases from V and 6 bases from J, the junction contained 6 bases not matched to a gene. CDR3 length: 14 amino acids. Germline assignment: CDR1 SSHAT and CDR2 FNYEAQ (reference sequence).

The chain uses TRBV5-1 and TRBJ2-3; TRBD2 aligns across 11 bases. Germline CDR1 and CDR2: SGHRS and YFSETQ. Trimming removed 4 bases from V and 2 bases from J; junction bases left unmatched: 6. There are 16 residues in the CDR3. The CDR3 DNA follows: TGCGCCAGCAGCCCACTAGCGGGGGCCCTCACAGATACGCAGTATTTT. This gives the protein CASSPLAGALTDTQYF.

V is TRBV7-7 and J is TRBJ2-5; tentative D call: TRBD2 (7 bases). The CDR3 spans 15 residues. The germline V gene has CDR1 SSHAT and CDR2 FNYEAQ (reference sequence). The V end was cut by 6 bases, the J end by 5 bases, with 19 bases between. The CDR3 DNA sequence: TGTGCCAGCAGTTCCTCGGGGGGCGTTAGGGAGACCCAGTACTTC. The encoded protein is CASSSSGGVRETQYF.

The CDR3 sequence: CASSRTGGIPQPQHF. In DNA, the CDR3 is TGCGCCAGCAGCCGAACTGGGGGGATCCCTCAGCCCCAGCATTTT. V gene TRBV5-1 combines with J gene TRBJ1-5; TRBD1 is a possible D gene (5 bases). The CDR3 is 15 amino acids. The germline V gene has CDR1 SGHRS and CDR2 YFSETQ. The V and J ends lost 4 bases and 6 bases respectively, with 17 bases between them.

The V gene is TRBV7-2, the J gene TRBJ2-1, with 7 nucleotides matching TRBD2. Germline loops: CDR1 SGHTA, CDR2 FQGNSA. The junction had 11 bases not matched to a gene; V was cut back by 3 bases and J by 9 bases. The CDR3 sequence is 15 residues long. This CDR3 reads CASSFGLAVRGEQFF. The CDR3 DNA sequence: TGTGCCAGCAGCTTTGGGCTAGCGGTAAGGGGTGAGCAGTTCTTC.

The genes are TRBV6-1 and TRBJ1-5; perhaps TRBD1 as D (6 bases). Trimming took 1 base from V and 1 from J, leaving 11 bases between them. The CDR3 has 16 residues. The germline V gene has CDR1 MNHNS and CDR2 SASEGT. CDR3 sequence: CASSEGPGQSNQPQHF. Here the CDR3 DNA reads TGTGCCAGCAGTGAAGGGCCCGGACAGAGCAATCAGCCCCAGCATTTT.

The chain combines TRBV6-5 with TRBJ1-2; 10 bases map to TRBD1. CDR3 length equals 14 residues. Looked up from germline, CDR1 is MNHEY and CDR2 is SVGAGI. V was pared by 6 bases and J by 6 bases, with 7 bases of the junction left unmatched. CDR3 residues: CASRTTGGKDGYTF. CDR3 nucleotides: TGTGCCAGCAGGACGACAGGGGGCAAGGATGGCTACACCTTC.

This chain links TRBV18 with TRBJ1-1, with TRBD1 matching over 7 bases. Germline trimming cut 4 bases from V and 0 bases from J; bases unmatched to any gene: 5. This CDR3 contains 15 residues. Looked up from germline, CDR1 is KGHSH and CDR2 is LQKENI. CDR3 sequence: CASSQWQGVNTEAFF. The CDR3 DNA sequence: TGTGCCAGCTCACAGTGGCAGGGGGTGAACACTGAAGCTTTCTTT.

The chain has TRBV19 and TRBJ1-1, with D perhaps TRBD1 (5 bases). This CDR3 spans 17 amino acids. The ends were cut back, 4 bases at V and 3 bases at J, with 21 bases in the middle. The germline V gene has CDR1 LNHDA and CDR2 SQIVND (reference sequence). This CDR3 reads CASSTIPRDLRDTEAFF. DNA for the CDR3: TGTGCCAGTAGTACCATCCCGCGGGACCTGAGGGACACTGAAGCTTTCTTT.